This T cell receptor (beta chain) derives from a study of cytomegalovirus exposure and HLA in healthy donors. A few counts support this clone. Both 60 Vbeta primers and 13 Jbeta primers went into the PCR. Some clones are missing from TCRdb's copy, which holds only in-frame ones; the method was immunoSEQ multiplex PCR. The table has over 65,000 clones, 70% to 85% seen once. The CDR3 has 14 residues. Trimming stripped 3 bases from V and 3 bases from J, with 10 bases between. Germline V gives CDR1 MNHEY, CDR2 SVGAGI. What was sequenced was PBMCs. The chain carries TRBV6-5 and TRBJ2-3, with D possibly matching TRBD1 (6 bases). The source is a woman between 40 and 50 years old in good health and CMV-seronegative. This CDR3 is CASSYLGATDTQYF. The CDR3 DNA reads as TGTGCCAGCAGTTATTTGGGGGCTACAGATACGCAGTATTTT.